Listed below are T cell receptor beta chains from one sample, sequenced in a study of neurological immune-mediated disorders. TCRdb fed the 5' RACE reads into MiXCR, producing one record per CDR3 protein. This table holds more than 20,000 distinct CDR3 sequences, roughly an eighth found once. Sample: CD4+ T cells from blood. The receptors stem from a female donor with HTLV-1-associated myelopathy (HAM/TSP). CDR3s include the opening cysteine and the closing phenylalanine or tryptophan. A D gene is named only where the DNA matches it firmly. Only part of the rows carry a size: once, few, many, or a class if the clone is expanded.

TRBV9	NA	TRBJ2-5	many	TGTGCCAGCAGCGAACGGACTGCTTCGACCCAGTACTTC	CASSERTASTQYF
TRBV7-9	NA	TRBJ2-2	many	TGTGCCAGCAGCCCCGTGGGGAAGACTGGGGAGCTGTTTTTT	CASSPVGKTGELFF
TRBV9	NA	TRBJ2-5	many	TGTGCCAGCAGCGTAGAAACAGGACTGTACCAAGAGACCCAGTACTTC	CASSVETGLYQETQYF
TRBV18	NA	TRBJ1-1	few	TGTGCCAGCTCCCCACAAACAGGGAGGACTGAAGCTTTCTTT	CASSPQTGRTEAFF
TRBV20-1	NA	TRBJ1-5	medium-sized	TGCAGTGCTGTTACCAGGGGTAGCGACTACAATCAGCCCCAGCATTTT	CSAVTRGSDYNQPQHF
TRBV6-1	TRBD2	TRBJ2-3	many	TGTGCCAGCGGGGGACTAGCGGGAGCTTCTGGTACGCAGTATTTT	CASGGLAGASGTQYF
TRBV4-2	NA	TRBJ1-4	medium-sized	TGTGCCAGCAGCCAATTGGAAAAACTGTTTTTT	CASSQLEKLFF
TRBV3-1	NA	TRBJ2-3	many	TGTGCCAGCAGCCGCAGGTGGAGCACAGATACGCAGTATTTT	CASSRRWSTDTQYF
TRBV29-1	TRBD1	TRBJ2-7	many	TGCAGCGCCGAGGGACAGGGGGCGGGTGAGCAGTACTTC	CSAEGQGAGEQYF
TRBV4-1	TRBD2	TRBJ2-5	many	TGCGCCAGCAGCCTGTCCGAGCGCGGGAGGGTTGAGACCCAGTACTTC	CASSLSERGRVETQYF
TRBV20-1	NA	TRBJ2-7	many	TGCAGTGCTCGCTTGGACTCGTCCGAGCAGTACTTC	CSARLDSSEQYF
TRBV12-3/TRBV12-4	TRBD1	TRBJ2-7	many	TGTGCCAGCAGTTTAGGGACAGGGGGCGGCTACGAGCAGTACTTC	CASSLGTGGGYEQYF
TRBV21-1	NA	TRBJ2-3	many	TGTGCCAGCAGGGGACTAGCGGTTAGCACAGATACGCAGTATTTT	CASRGLAVSTDTQYF
TRBV29-1	NA	TRBJ2-7	few	TGCAGCGTTGAGGAACAGTCCTACGAGCAGTACTTC	CSVEEQSYEQYF
TRBV11-2	NA	TRBJ2-7	many	TGTGCCAGCAGTTTTACCCTGTACGAGCAGTACTTC	CASSFTLYEQYF
TRBV5-6	TRBD2	TRBJ2-7	many	TGTGCCAGCAGCTTAGCGGGAGGAACCCTAGGCGAGCAGTACTTC	CASSLAGGTLGEQYF
TRBV19	NA	TRBJ1-5	few	TGTGCCAGTAGTAGACCGGACCAGCCCCAGCATTTT	CASSRPDQPQHF
TRBV5-1	NA	TRBJ2-5	many	TGCGCCAGCAGCCCCACTGGGGGCAGCCAAGAGACCCAGTACTTC	CASSPTGGSQETQYF
TRBV7-2	TRBD1	TRBJ2-7	many	TGTGCCAGCAGCGCAGGGACAGGGGGCTGGAACGAGCAGTACTTC	CASSAGTGGWNEQYF
TRBV5-1	TRBD1	TRBJ1-1	NA	TGCGCCAGCAGTACCGGGACAGGGGACCACCCTCCATCGAACACTGAAGCTTTCTTT	CASSTGTGDHPPSNTEAFF
TRBV10-3	NA	TRBJ1-3	many	TGTGCCATCAGTGACAGGGACGGAAACACCATATATTTT	CAISDRDGNTIYF
TRBV7-2	NA	TRBJ1-5	many	TGTGCCAGCAGCTTAGCGAGGCCTTCCGGATATCAGCCCCAGCATTTT	CASSLARPSGYQPQHF
TRBV5-6	NA	TRBJ1-1	NA	TGTGCCAGCAGTCAGCAGGGTATGGACACTGAAGCTTTCTTT	CASSQQGMDTEAFF
TRBV5-1	NA	TRBJ1-1	many	TGCGCCAGCAGCTTGGCCGCAGTGAACACTGAAGCTTTCTTT	CASSLAAVNTEAFF
TRBV4-2	NA	TRBJ2-3	many	TGTGCCAGCAGCTCGACGGGAATAGCTAGCACAGATACGCAGTATTTT	CASSSTGIASTDTQYF
TRBV20-1	TRBD2	TRBJ2-3	many	TGCAGTGCTACCGGGACTACGGTTAGCACAGATACGCAGTATTTT	CSATGTTVSTDTQYF
TRBV12-3/TRBV12-4	NA	TRBJ1-5	many	TGTGCCAGCAGTTTAGAGTCCCGCCGCAATCAGCCCCAGCATTTT	CASSLESRRNQPQHF